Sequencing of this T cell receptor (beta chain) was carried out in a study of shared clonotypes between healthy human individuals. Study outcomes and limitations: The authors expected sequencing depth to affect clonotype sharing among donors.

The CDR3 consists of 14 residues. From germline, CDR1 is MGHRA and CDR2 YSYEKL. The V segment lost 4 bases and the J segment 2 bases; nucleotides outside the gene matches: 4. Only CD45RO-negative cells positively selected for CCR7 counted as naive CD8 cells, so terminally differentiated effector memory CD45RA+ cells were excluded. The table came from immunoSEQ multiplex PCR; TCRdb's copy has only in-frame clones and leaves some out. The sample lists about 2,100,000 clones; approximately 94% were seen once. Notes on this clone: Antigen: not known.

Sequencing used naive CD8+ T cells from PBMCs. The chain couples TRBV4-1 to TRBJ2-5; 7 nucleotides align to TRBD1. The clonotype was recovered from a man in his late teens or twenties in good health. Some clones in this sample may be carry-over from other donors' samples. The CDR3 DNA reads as TGCGCCAGCAGCCCTACAGGGGCACAAGAGACCCAGTACTTC. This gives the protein CASSPTGAQETQYF.